This T cell receptor (beta chain) originates from a study of blood T cells in healthy people across ages. The second PCR ran roughly 7 to 12 cycles with a sample-barcoded 5' primer and J-beta primers. TCRdb fed the 5' RACE reads into MiXCR, producing one record per CDR3 protein. Seen here are 730,000 or so distinct CDR3 sequences, 35% to 45% observed once, and the top ten hold 20% to 25%. The CDR3 is 12 amino acids. V gave up 5 bases and J gave up 7 bases, with 11 bases separating them. The chain has TRBV12-3 or TRBV12-4 and TRBJ1-2, with D possibly TRBD1 on 6 matching bases. This clonotype was obtained from a woman in her fifties or sixties in good health. Sequencing used blood. The DNA of the CDR3 is TGTGCCAGCAGTCACAGGGTGGGTGGCTACACCTTC. Amino acids: CASSHRVGGYTF.